This T cell receptor (beta chain) was sequenced for a study of blood T cell repertoires in COVID-19. Study-wide context: Donors in the United States, Italy and Spain gave samples during acute or convalescent COVID-19. T cells, B-cell-depleted T cells, or PBMCs provided the cDNA or gDNA that served as material.

V was clipped by 4 bases and J by 5 bases; unmatched bases: 20. From germline, CDR1 is SNHLY and CDR2 FYNNEI. The CDR3 consists of 19 residues. Original handling: Amplification with reference gene primers provided the estimates of nucleated cell counts. Sequencing used immunoSEQ multiplex PCR; TCRdb keeps in-frame clones, though not all of them. V, J and clone size reflect that table, while D and trimming were determined from the DNA. The table shows more than 90,000 clones, with over 75% occurring only once. This clone has a handful of counts. The sequenced sample was peripheral blood. This chain joins TRBV2 and TRBJ2-5; TRBD2 matches at 9 bases. The receptor's source is a man aged 50 to 60 with acute or convalescent COVID-19. DNA of the CDR3: TGTGCCAGCAGTGTGGGGCGCGGATGCGGGAGGGCCCGGGGGGAGACCCAGTACTTC. Translating gives CASSVGRGCGRARGETQYF.